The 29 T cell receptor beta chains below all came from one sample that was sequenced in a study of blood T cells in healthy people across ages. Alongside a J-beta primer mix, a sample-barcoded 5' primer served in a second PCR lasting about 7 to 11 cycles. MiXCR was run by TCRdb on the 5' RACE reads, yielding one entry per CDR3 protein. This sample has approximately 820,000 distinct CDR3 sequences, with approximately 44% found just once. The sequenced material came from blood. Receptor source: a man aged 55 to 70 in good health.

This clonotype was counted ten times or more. This CDR3 is CASSPGHESVTQYF. The CDR3 DNA reads as TGTGCCAGCAGCCCGGGACATGAAAGTGTTACGCAGTATTTT. V is TRBV7-3 and J is TRBJ2-3, with a weak D call TRBD1 (6 bases). Germline CDR1 reads SGHTA; CDR2 reads FQGTGA. This CDR3 region has 14 residues. V was clipped by 5 bases and J by 8 bases, with 17 bases between them.

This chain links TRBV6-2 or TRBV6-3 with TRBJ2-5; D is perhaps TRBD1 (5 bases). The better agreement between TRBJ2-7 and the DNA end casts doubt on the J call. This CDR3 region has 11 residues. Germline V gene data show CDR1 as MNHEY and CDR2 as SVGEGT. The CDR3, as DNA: TGTGCCAGCAGTTATGGGGCCGAGCAGTACTTC. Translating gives CASSYGAEQYF.

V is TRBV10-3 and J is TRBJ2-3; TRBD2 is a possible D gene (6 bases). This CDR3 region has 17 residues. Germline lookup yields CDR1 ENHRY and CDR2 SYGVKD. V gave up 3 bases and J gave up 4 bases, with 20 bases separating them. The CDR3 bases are TGTGCCATCAGTGAAGTGTCAGGAGGGAGAGAGGCAGATACGCAGTATTTT. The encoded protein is CAISEVSGGREADTQYF.

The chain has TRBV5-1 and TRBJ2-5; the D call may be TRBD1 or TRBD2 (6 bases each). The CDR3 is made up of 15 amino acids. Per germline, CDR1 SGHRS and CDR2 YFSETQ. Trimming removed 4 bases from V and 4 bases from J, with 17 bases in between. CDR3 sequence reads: CASSPRGEGIETQYF. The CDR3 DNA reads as TGCGCCAGCAGCCCGAGGGGGGAAGGTATAGAGACCCAGTACTTC.

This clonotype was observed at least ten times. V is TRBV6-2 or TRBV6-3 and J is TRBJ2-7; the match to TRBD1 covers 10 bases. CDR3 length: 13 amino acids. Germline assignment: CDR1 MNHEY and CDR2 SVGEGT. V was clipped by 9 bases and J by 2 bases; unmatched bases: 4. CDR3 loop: CASWDRGAYEQYF. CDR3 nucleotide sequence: TGTGCCAGTTGGGACAGGGGAGCCTACGAGCAGTACTTC.

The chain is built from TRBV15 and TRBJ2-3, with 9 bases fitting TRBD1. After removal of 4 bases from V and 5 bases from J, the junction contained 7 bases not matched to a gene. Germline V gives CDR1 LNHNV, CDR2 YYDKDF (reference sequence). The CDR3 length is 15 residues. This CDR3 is CATSKTGGGIDTQYF. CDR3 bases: TGTGCCACCAGCAAGACAGGGGGAGGAATAGATACGCAGTATTTT.

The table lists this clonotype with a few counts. In DNA, the CDR3 is TGTGCCACCAGTGATCGGACTAGCGGGGCCGGAGGTACGCAGTATTTT. It yields the protein CATSDRTSGAGGTQYF. The chain carries TRBV24-1 and TRBJ2-3; 12 bases are a match to TRBD2. V gave up 3 bases and J gave up 8 bases; unmatched junction bases: 8. This CDR3 region has 16 residues. CDR1 KGHDR and CDR2 SFDVKD come from the germline V gene.

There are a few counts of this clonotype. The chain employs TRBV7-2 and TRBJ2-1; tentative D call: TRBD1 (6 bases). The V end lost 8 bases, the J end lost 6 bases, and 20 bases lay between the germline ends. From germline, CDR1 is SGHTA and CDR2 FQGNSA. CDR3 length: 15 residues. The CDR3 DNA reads TGTGCCAGCGTCCTACGGACAGTCGAAGGCAATGAGCAGTTCTTC. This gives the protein CASVLRTVEGNEQFF.

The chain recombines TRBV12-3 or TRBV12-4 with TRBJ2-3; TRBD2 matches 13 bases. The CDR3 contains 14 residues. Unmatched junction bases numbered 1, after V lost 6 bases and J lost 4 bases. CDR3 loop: CASRGTSGADTQYF. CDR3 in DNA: TGTGCCAGCAGGGGGACTAGCGGGGCAGATACGCAGTATTTT.

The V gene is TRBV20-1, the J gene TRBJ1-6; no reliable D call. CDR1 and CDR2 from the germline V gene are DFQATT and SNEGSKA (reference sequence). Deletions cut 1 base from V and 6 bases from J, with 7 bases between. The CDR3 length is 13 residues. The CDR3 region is CSARVGSNSPLHF. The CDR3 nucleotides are TGCAGTGCTAGAGTGGGCAGTAATTCACCCCTCCACTTT.

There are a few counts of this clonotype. CDR3 sequence reads: CASSQVVRNTGELFF. The CDR3 DNA reads as TGCGCCAGCAGCCAAGTAGTACGGAACACCGGGGAGCTGTTTTTT. V usage is TRBV4-1 and J usage is TRBJ2-2; D remains unclear. Per germline, CDR1 MGHRA and CDR2 YSYEKL. V shed 1 base and J shed 1 base, with 7 bases lying between them. The CDR3 runs to 15 residues.

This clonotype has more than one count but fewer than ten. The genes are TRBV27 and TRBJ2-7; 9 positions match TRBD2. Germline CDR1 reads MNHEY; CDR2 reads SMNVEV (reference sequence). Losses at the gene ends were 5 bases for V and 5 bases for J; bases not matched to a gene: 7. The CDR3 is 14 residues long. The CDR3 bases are TGTGCCAGCAGTCTTCTAGCGGGGCCCAACGAGCAGTACTTC. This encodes CASSLLAGPNEQYF.

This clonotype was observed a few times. The CDR3 DNA sequence: TGCAGTGCTAGATCTGCCCCGGCAGATACGCAGTATTTT. Protein: CSARSAPADTQYF. This chain links TRBV20-1 with TRBJ2-3; no firm D call. Trimming shortened V by 2 bases and J by 4 bases, and 10 bases separated the two germline ends. Looked up from germline, CDR1 is DFQATT and CDR2 is SNEGSKA (reference sequence). The CDR3 length is 13 residues.

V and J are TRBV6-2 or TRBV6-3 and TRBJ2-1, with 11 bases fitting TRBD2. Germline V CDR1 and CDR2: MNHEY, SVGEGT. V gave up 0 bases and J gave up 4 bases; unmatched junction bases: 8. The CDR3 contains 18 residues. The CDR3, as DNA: TGTGCCAGCAGTTACTCGAAGGCTAGCGGGGGGTTTTACAATGAGCAGTTCTTC. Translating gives CASSYSKASGGFYNEQFF.

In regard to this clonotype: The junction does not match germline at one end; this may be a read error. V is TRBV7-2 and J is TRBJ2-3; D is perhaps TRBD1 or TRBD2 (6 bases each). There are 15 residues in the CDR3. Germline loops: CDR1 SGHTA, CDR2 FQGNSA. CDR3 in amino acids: CASSLRGHSTDTQYF. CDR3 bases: TGTGCCAGCAGCCTACGGGGGCATAGCACGGATACGCAGTATTTT.

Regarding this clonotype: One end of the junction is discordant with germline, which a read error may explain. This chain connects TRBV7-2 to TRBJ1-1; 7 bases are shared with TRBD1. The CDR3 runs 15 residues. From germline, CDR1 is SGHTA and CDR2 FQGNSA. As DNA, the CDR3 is TGTGCCGGCAGCGTAAGACAGGGCTCGAACACTGAAGCTTTCTTT. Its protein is CAGSVRQGSNTEAFF.

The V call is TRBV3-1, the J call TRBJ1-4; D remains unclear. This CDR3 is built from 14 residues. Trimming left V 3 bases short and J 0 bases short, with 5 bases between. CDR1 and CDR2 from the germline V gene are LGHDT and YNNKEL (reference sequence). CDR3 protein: CASSHAATNEKLFF. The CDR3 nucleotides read TGTGCCAGCAGCCATGCTGCAACTAATGAAAAACTGTTTTTT.

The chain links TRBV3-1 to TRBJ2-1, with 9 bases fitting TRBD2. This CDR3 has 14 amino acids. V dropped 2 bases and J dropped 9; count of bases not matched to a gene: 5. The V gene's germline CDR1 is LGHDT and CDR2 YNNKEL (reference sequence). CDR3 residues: CASSQSSGVFEQFF. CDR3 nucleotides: TGTGCCAGCAGCCAATCTAGCGGGGTCTTTGAGCAGTTCTTC.

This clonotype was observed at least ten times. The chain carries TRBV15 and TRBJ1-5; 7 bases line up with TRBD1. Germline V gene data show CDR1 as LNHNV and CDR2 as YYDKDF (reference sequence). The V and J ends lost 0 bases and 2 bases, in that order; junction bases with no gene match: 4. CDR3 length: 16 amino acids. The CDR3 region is CATSREGGAGNQPQHF. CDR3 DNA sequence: TGTGCCACCAGCAGAGAAGGGGGCGCGGGCAATCAGCCCCAGCATTTT. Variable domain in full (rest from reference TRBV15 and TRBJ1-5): DAMVIQNPRYQVTQFGKPVTLSCSQTLNHNVMYWYQQKSSQAPKLLFHYYDKDFNNEADTPDNFQSRRPNTSFCFLDIRSPGLGDTAMYLCATSREGGAGNQPQHFGDGTRLSIL.

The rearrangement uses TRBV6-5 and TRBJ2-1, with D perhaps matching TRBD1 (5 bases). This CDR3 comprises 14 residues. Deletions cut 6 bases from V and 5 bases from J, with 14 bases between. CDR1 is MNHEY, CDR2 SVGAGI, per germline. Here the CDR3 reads CASSPHMDNNEQFF. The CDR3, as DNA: TGTGCCAGCAGCCCCCATATGGACAACAATGAGCAGTTCTTC.

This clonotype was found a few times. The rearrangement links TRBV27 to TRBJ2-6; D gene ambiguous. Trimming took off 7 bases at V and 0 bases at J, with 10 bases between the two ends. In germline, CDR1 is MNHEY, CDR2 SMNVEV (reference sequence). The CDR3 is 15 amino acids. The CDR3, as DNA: TGTGCCAGCACCAAGGATTCCTCTGGGGCCAACGTCCTGACTTTC. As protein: CASTKDSSGANVLTF.

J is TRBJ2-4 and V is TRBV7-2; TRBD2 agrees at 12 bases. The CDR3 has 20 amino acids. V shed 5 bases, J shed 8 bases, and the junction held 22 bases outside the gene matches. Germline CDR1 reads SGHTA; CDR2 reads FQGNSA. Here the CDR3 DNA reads TGTGCCAGCAGCCGGCGACCGGCTATCCCGACTAGCGGGGGCCCATACATTCAGTACTTC. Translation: CASSRRPAIPTSGGPYIQYF.

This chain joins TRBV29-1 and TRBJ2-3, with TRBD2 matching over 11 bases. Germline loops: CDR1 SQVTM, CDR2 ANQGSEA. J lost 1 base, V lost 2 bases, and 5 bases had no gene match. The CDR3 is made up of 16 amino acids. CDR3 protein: CSVELAGGGGTDTQYF. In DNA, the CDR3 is TGCAGCGTTGAACTAGCGGGAGGTGGAGGCACAGATACGCAGTATTTT.

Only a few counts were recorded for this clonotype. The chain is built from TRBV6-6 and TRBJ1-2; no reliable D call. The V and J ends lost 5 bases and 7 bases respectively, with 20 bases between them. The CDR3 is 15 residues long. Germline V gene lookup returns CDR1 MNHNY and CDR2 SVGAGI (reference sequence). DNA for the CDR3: TGTGCCAGCAGTAACCTATGGACCGCTCCCGGTGGCTACACCTTC. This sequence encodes CASSNLWTAPGGYTF.

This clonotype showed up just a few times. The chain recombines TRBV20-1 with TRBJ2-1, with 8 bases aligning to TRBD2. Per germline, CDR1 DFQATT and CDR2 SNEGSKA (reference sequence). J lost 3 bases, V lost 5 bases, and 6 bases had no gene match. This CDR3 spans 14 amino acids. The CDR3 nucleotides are TGCAGTGCTGAAGCGGGGGACTACTACAATGAGCAGTTCTTC. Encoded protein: CSAEAGDYYNEQFF.

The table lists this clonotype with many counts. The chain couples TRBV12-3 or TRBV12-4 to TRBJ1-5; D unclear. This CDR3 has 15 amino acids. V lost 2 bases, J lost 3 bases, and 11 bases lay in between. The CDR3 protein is CASSLKVMDNQPQHF. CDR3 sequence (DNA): TGTGCCAGCAGTTTAAAAGTTATGGACAATCAGCCCCAGCATTTT.

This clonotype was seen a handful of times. CDR3 coding DNA: TGTGCCAGCAGCGCCCTACCTAGTGTGGAAGTAAACACTGAAGCTTTCTTT. Translation gives CASSALPSVEVNTEAFF. The chain uses TRBV9 and TRBJ1-1; no firm D call. With 3 bases removed from V and 2 bases from J, the gap between germline ends came to 20 bases. This CDR3 contains 17 residues. Looked up from germline, CDR1 is SGDLS and CDR2 is YYNGEE.

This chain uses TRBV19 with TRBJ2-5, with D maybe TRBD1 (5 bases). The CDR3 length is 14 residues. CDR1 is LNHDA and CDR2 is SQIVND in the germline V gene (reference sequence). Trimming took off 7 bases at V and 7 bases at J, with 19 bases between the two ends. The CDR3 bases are TGTGCCAGTATGGAAGCCGGTTTAAGGGGGACCCAGTACTTC. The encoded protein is CASMEAGLRGTQYF. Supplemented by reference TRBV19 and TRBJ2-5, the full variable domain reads DGGITQSPKYLFRKEGQNVTLSCEQNLNHDAMYWYRQDPGQGLRLIYYSQIVNDFQKGDIAEGYSVSREKKESFPLTVTSAQKNPTAFYLCASMEAGLRGTQYFGPGTRLLVL.

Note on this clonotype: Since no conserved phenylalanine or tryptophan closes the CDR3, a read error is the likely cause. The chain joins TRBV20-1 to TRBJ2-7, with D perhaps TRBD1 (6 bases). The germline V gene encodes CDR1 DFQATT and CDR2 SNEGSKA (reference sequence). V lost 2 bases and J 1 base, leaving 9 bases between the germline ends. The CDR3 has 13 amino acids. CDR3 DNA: TGCAGTGCTAGACCACAGGGTTCCTACGAGCAGTACATC. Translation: CSARPQGSYEQYI.